The 18 T cell receptor beta chains below were found in one sample sequenced in a study of CXCR3-negative and CXCR3-positive naive CD8 T cells. Study-level points and caveats: Hydrophobicity was higher for TRB CDR3s found in CXCR3-positive naive cells than in CXCR3-negative naive cells.

UMI-tagged TRB cDNA libraries were built via 5' RACE. Reprocessing the 5' RACE reads, TCRdb reports a single entry for every CDR3 protein and omits DNA. This sample carries about 130,000 distinct CDR3 sequences, with around 0.62% going to the ten biggest clones. No antigens are known for them. Sequenced sample: naive CXCR3+ CD8+ T cells from blood. The subset was: CD45RO-CCR7+CD27+CD95- naive CD8+ T cells expressing CXCR3 (TNR3+). Receptors originate from a human donor in good health. Some clones in this sample may be carry-over from other donors' samples.

V usage is TRBV6-5 and J usage is TRBJ1-4; TCRdb proposes TRBD1, but this gene call is untestable without DNA. The CDR3 extends over 16 amino acids. Per the germline V gene, CDR1 is MNHEY and CDR2 is SVGAGI. The CDR3 sequence is CASSPDRAATNEKLFF.

The genes are TRBV4-3 and TRBJ2-7; the D call of TRBD1 rests on TCRdb alone, since no DNA is present to check it. From germline, CDR1 is LGHNA and CDR2 YSLEER. The CDR3 is made up of 15 amino acids. This CDR3 reads CASSLHRLQAYEQYF.

The chain recombines TRBV29-1 with TRBJ2-7; checking the TCRdb D call of TRBD1 is not possible without DNA. Per the germline V gene, CDR1 is SQVTM and CDR2 is ANQGSEA. CDR3 length: 14 residues. The CDR3 reads CSVEVENRAYEQYF.

The chain recombines TRBV4-3 with TRBJ2-3; lacking DNA, the TRBD1 call made by TCRdb goes unchecked. Germline assignment: CDR1 LGHNA and CDR2 YSLEER. There are 14 residues in the CDR3. CDR3: CASSQEGMGASPVF.

The chain couples TRBV4-3 to TRBJ2-1. Germline V lookup: CDR1 LGHNA, CDR2 YSLEER. CDR3 length equals 16 residues. The CDR3 is CASSQESLGSYNEQFF.

The chain recombines TRBV29-1 with TRBJ1-1; TCRdb selects TRBD1, and the lack of DNA leaves this call unchecked. Germline-derived CDR1 and CDR2 are SQVTM and ANQGSEA. The CDR3 loop spans 14 amino acids. This CDR3 reads CSVELSTAPGRAFF.

The chain uses TRBV7-9 and TRBJ1-1. This CDR3 is built from 14 residues. CDR1 is SEHNR, CDR2 FQNEAQ, per germline (reference sequence). This chain's CDR3 is CASSLGVGSTEAFF.

The chain joins TRBV7-2 to TRBJ2-7. Germline V lookup: CDR1 SGHTA, CDR2 FQGNSA. There are 14 residues in the CDR3. The CDR3 loop reads CASSFLLYSDEQYF. The variable domain in full, with the rest retrieved from reference TRBV7-2 and TRBJ2-7, is GAGVSQSPSNKVTEKGKDVELRCDPISGHTALYWYRQSLGQGLEFLIYFQGNSAPDKSGLPSDRFSAERTGGSVSTLTIQRTQQEDSAVYLCASSFLLYSDEQYFGPGTRLTVT.

The chain joins TRBV19 to TRBJ1-1; the TRBD1 assignment by TCRdb is unverifiable without DNA. There are 12 residues in the CDR3. In germline, CDR1 is LNHDA, CDR2 SQIVND (reference sequence). This CDR3 is CASSYRDTEAFF.

The rearrangement joins TRBV14 to TRBJ1-1. The CDR3 is 12 residues long. The germline CDR1 and CDR2 sequences are SGHDN and FVKESK. CDR3 residues: CASSQAGAEAFF.

V gene TRBV12-3 or TRBV12-4 combines with J gene TRBJ1-5; lacking DNA, the TRBD1 call made by TCRdb goes unchecked. This CDR3 region has 13 residues. The CDR3 protein is CASSLEGTQPQHF.

This chain joins TRBV7-9 and TRBJ2-7. This CDR3 has 11 amino acids. CDR1 SEHNR and CDR2 FQNEAQ come from the germline V gene (reference sequence). The CDR3 loop reads CASSFGDEQYF.

V usage is TRBV14 and J usage is TRBJ2-3; TCRdb returns TRBD1, unconfirmable since there is no DNA. This CDR3 has 17 residues. Germline lookup yields CDR1 SGHDN and CDR2 FVKESK. The CDR3 loop reads CASSQDRPGASTDTQYF.

This chain links TRBV12-3 or TRBV12-4 with TRBJ2-7; without DNA, the TCRdb call of TRBD1 cannot be checked. This CDR3 has 14 amino acids. CDR3 sequence: CASSTSGIPYEQYF.

This rearrangement joins TRBV3-1 to TRBJ2-5; the D call of TRBD2 rests on TCRdb alone, since no DNA is present to check it. In germline, CDR1 is LGHDT, CDR2 YNNKEL (reference sequence). The CDR3 is made up of 15 amino acids. The chain's CDR3 is CASSRSTSGQETQYF.

The genes are TRBV10-2 and TRBJ1-2; as DNA is missing, the TRBD1 call by TCRdb cannot be tested. The length of the CDR3 is 14 residues. CDR1 is WSHSY, CDR2 SAAADI, per germline. CDR3 protein: CASSGTGGGYGYTF.

The chain is built from TRBV28 and TRBJ1-2; the TRBD1 assignment by TCRdb is unverifiable without DNA. This CDR3 contains 16 residues. CDR1 and CDR2 from the germline V gene are MDHEN and SYDVKM. The CDR3 loop is CASSLLGGQDLYGYTF.

The chain employs TRBV29-1 and TRBJ2-7. The CDR3 loop spans 11 amino acids. CDR1 and CDR2 (germline): SQVTM, ANQGSEA. CDR3 sequence: CSPERGYEQYF.